This TCR beta chain was identified in a study of blood T cell repertoires in COVID-19. Assay: immunoSEQ multiplex PCR; the TCRdb copy retains only in-frame clones and omits some. Of some 110,000 clones in the sample, about 79% were seen once. Germline CDR1 SEHNR, CDR2 FQNEAQ (reference sequence). There are 14 residues in the CDR3. V was trimmed by 1 base and J by 4 bases, leaving 8 bases between them. This sequence was found in a woman of 80 years or more with active or convalescent COVID-19. The chain recombines TRBV7-9 with TRBJ2-1, with D perhaps matching TRBD1 (5 bases). Source material: peripheral blood. This chain's CDR3 is CASSLVTGYNEQFF. CDR3 in DNA: TGTGCCAGCAGCTTAGTTACAGGATACAATGAGCAGTTCTTC.